These 4 T cell receptor beta chains were all obtained from the same sample, sequenced in a study of technical replicates of blood from a handful of donors. Assay: immunoSEQ multiplex PCR; the TCRdb copy retains only in-frame clones and omits some. The sample yields some 14,000 clones, about four fifths seen once. The sample was PBMCs. Receptors originate from a human donor in good health.

This chain joins TRBV18 and TRBJ1-1, with TRBD1 matching over 7 bases. Germline V CDR1 and CDR2: KGHSH, LQKENI. The CDR3 is 14 amino acids. The ends lost 5 bases at V and 5 bases at J; junction bases unmatched: 8. The CDR3 DNA reads TGTGCCAGCTCATCCGAAGACAGGGAGACTGAAGCTTTCTTT. Amino acids: CASSSEDRETEAFF.

This chain uses TRBV5-1 with TRBJ2-1; 9 bases agree with TRBD2. V lost 3 bases to trimming and J lost 5 bases; unmatched junction nucleotides: 9. The CDR3 is 16 residues long. Germline assignment: CDR1 SGHRS and CDR2 YFSETQ. The CDR3 nucleotides read TGCGCCAGCAGCTGGCGACTAGCGGATATGAACAATGAGCAGTTCTTC. Translating it yields CASSWRLADMNNEQFF.

The chain combines TRBV5-1 with TRBJ2-1; D is possibly TRBD2 (5 bases). Between the trimmed V and J ends, which lost 5 bases and 3 bases, there was a span of 18 bases. Germline CDR1 SGHRS, CDR2 YFSETQ. The CDR3 loop spans 16 amino acids. The CDR3 region has the DNA TGCGCCAGCAGTCTAGACGGTGGTACTAGCTACAATGAGCAGTTCTTC. This sequence encodes CASSLDGGTSYNEQFF.

This sequence joins TRBV11-2 and TRBJ2-1; 7 bases map to TRBD2. The V gene end was trimmed by 6 bases and the J gene end by 10 bases; junction bases not matched to a gene: 6. From germline, CDR1 is SGHAT and CDR2 FQNNGV. CDR3 length: 12 residues. CDR3 protein: CASRPGGGEQFF. For the CDR3, the DNA is TGTGCCAGCAGGCCGGGGGGAGGGGAGCAGTTCTTC. The full variable domain, its missing parts supplied by reference TRBV11-2 and TRBJ2-1, is EAGVAQSPRYKIIEKRQSVAFWCNPISGHATLYWYQQILGQGPKLLIQFQNNGVVDDSQLPKDRFSAERLKGVDSTLKIQPAKLEDSAVYLCASRPGGGEQFFGPGTRLTVL.